These 8 T cell receptor beta chains came from one sample sequenced in a study of cytomegalovirus exposure and HLA in healthy donors. In the PCR, 60 Vbeta and 13 Jbeta primers were used. Profiled with immunoSEQ multiplex PCR; TCRdb holds only in-frame clones, not every one. The table has under 200,000 clones, 77% seen once. The sample consisted of PBMCs. Source of these receptors: a woman aged 40 to 50 in good health and CMV-seropositive.

This clone was detected only a few times. V gene TRBV18 combines with J gene TRBJ1-5, with D possibly TRBD1 on 5 matching bases. Germline-derived CDR1 and CDR2 are KGHSH and LQKENI. This CDR3 contains 15 residues. Trimming took 2 bases from V and 5 from J, leaving 13 bases between them. CDR3 nucleotide sequence: TGTGCCAGCTCACCAGGAAGCAGGGAGGATCAGCCCCAGCATTTT. It translates to CASSPGSREDQPQHF.

The chain is built from TRBV2 and TRBJ2-1; D gene ambiguous. The CDR3 runs to 15 residues. Germline CDR1 reads SNHLY; CDR2 reads FYNNEI. V lost 5 bases and J lost 0, with 11 bases in between. DNA for the CDR3: TGTGCCAGCAGTAGACCTACGGGCTCCTACAATGAGCAGTTCTTC. Its translation: CASSRPTGSYNEQFF. The full variable domain, its missing parts supplied by reference TRBV2 and TRBJ2-1, is EPEVTQTPSHQVTQMGQEVILRCVPISNHLYFYWYRQILGQKVEFLVSFYNNEISEKSEIFDDQFSVERPDGSNFTLKIRSTKLEDSAMYFCASSRPTGSYNEQFFGPGTRLTVL.

This clone was observed a single time. The chain uses TRBV19 and TRBJ1-3; TRBD1 is a possible D gene (5 bases). The V end lost 2 bases, the J end lost 0 bases, and 11 bases lay between the germline ends. CDR1 LNHDA and CDR2 SQIVND come from the germline V gene (reference sequence). The CDR3 runs to 16 residues. In nucleotides, the CDR3 is TGTGCCAGTAGTATATTAGGGGTCTTCTCTGGAAACACCATATATTTT. Translating it yields CASSILGVFSGNTIYF.

This clone was seen a handful of times. V is TRBV6-6 and J is TRBJ2-3, with TRBD1 matching 11 bases. The V gene's germline CDR1 is MNHNY and CDR2 SVGAGI (reference sequence). The J segment lost 1 base and the V segment lost 6 bases, leaving 6 bases of the junction unmatched. The CDR3 has 16 amino acids. CDR3 sequence: CASSRTGGAGTDTQYF. The DNA of the CDR3 is TGTGCCAGCAGCCGGACAGGGGGCGCGGGCACAGATACGCAGTATTTT.

Worth noting for this clone: The same CDR3 arises from other DNA sequences in this sample as well. This chain joins TRBV5-1 and TRBJ1-1, with 7 bases matching TRBD1. The CDR3 runs 15 residues. Per germline, CDR1 SGHRS and CDR2 YFSETQ. V was pared by 0 bases and J by 1 base, with 3 bases of the junction left unmatched. CDR3 DNA: TGCGCCAGCAGCTTGGTTGGGACAGAGAACACTGAAGCTTTCTTT. It encodes CASSLVGTENTEAFF.

The chain recombines TRBV19 with TRBJ2-7; D is perhaps TRBD1 (7 bases). Germline V gene lookup returns CDR1 LNHDA and CDR2 SQIVND (reference sequence). The CDR3 runs 14 residues. Trimming shortened V by 7 bases and J by 1 base, and 14 bases separated the two germline ends. As DNA, the CDR3 is TGTGCCAGTACTCGCGGGACAGATTCCTACGAGCAGTACTTC. Translation gives CASTRGTDSYEQYF.

The chain is built from TRBV29-1 and TRBJ2-1; a possible D gene is TRBD1 (7 bases). This CDR3 is built from 17 residues. The germline CDR1 and CDR2 sequences are SQVTM and ANQGSEA. Trimming took off 6 bases at V and 1 base at J, with 22 bases between the two ends. Here the CDR3 reads CSVGGPVGTESYNEQFF. The CDR3 coding sequence is TGCAGCGTGGGGGGTCCAGTCGGGACAGAGTCCTACAATGAGCAGTTCTTC.

The chain uses TRBV7-8 and TRBJ2-1; D gene unclear. This CDR3 has 12 residues. Trimming shortened V by 5 bases and J by 8 bases, and 10 bases separated the two germline ends. Germline loops: CDR1 SGHVS, CDR2 FQNEAQ. CDR3 in amino acids: CASSITRDEQFF. In DNA, the CDR3 is TGTGCCAGCAGCATCACACGGGATGAGCAGTTCTTC.